This T cell receptor (beta chain) was recorded in a study of T cells in Graves' hyperthyroidism and ophthalmopathy. This clonotype was seen only a few times. Its antigen remains unknown. Study-level results: Most clonotypes expanded in the thyroid (above 0.001) were also present in blood.

Amplification targeted TCR beta CDR3 regions from RNA transcripts. HTBI primers were employed in a first-round RT-PCR of the TCR CDR3. From the multiplex PCR reads, TCRdb called clonotypes with MiXCR, one entry per CDR3 protein. The sample yields 500,000 to 650,000 distinct CDR3 sequences, roughly 15% seen once. The receptor's source is a woman between 50 and 59 years old with Graves' ophthalmopathy. The sequenced sample was blood.

CDR3 region: CASSLSGGNQETQYF. The CDR3 DNA follows: TGTGCCAGCAGCTTATCTGGCGGAAACCAAGAGACCCAGTACTTC. The rearrangement joins TRBV7-3 to TRBJ2-5; D is unclear. CDR3 length: 15 amino acids. Germline V CDR1 and CDR2: SGHTA, FQGTGA. The ends were cut back, 2 bases at V and 0 bases at J, with 10 bases in the middle.